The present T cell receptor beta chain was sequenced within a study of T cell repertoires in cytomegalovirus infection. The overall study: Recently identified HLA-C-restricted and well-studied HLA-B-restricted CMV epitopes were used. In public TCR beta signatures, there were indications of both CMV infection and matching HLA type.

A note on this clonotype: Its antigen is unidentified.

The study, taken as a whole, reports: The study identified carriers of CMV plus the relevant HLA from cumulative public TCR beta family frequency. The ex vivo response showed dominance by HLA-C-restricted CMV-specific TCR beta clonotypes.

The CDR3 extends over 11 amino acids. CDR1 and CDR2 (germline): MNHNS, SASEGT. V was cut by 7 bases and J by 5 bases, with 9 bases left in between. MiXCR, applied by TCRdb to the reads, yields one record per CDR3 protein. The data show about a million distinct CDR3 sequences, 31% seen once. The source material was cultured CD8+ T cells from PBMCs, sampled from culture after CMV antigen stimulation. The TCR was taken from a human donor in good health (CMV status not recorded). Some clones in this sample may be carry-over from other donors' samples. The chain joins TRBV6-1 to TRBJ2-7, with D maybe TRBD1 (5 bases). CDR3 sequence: CASMVGHEQYF. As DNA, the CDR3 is TGTGCCAGCATGGTGGGGCACGAGCAGTACTTC.